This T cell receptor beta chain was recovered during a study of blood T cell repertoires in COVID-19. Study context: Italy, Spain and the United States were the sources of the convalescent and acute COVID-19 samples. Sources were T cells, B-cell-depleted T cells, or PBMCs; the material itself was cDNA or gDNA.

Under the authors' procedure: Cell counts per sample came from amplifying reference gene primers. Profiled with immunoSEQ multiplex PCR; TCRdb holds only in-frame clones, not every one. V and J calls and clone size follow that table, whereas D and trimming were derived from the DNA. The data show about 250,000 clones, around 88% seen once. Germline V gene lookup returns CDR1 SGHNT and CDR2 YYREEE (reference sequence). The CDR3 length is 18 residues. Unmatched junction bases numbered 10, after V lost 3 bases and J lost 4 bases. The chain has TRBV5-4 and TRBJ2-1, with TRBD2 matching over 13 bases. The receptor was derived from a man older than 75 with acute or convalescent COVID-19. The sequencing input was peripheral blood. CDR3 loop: CASSSRGLAGEGYNEQFF. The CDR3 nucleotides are TGTGCCAGCAGCTCACGTGGACTAGCGGGAGAAGGGTACAATGAGCAGTTCTTC.